This TCR beta chain was sequenced for a study of cytomegalovirus exposure and HLA in healthy donors. Points on this clone: The target antigen is unknown.

The PCR ran on 60 Vbeta and 13 Jbeta primers. Sequencing was performed with immunoSEQ multiplex PCR; in TCRdb, only in-frame clones are kept and a portion is missing. The sample carries approximately 130,000 clones, more than 75% recorded once. The CDR3 spans 14 residues. Germline V gives CDR1 LNHDA, CDR2 SQIVND (reference sequence). Trimming took 7 bases from V and 0 from J, leaving 10 bases between them. Broader study findings: TCR beta sequences reportedly predicted most subjects' HLA-A and HLA-B alleles accurately.

Sequenced: PBMCs. The V and J genes are TRBV19 and TRBJ1-5; D uncertain. The receptor was derived from a man between 18 and 29 years old in good health and CMV-seronegative. The CDR3 coding sequence is TGTGCCAGTACGGTAACCTTTAGCAATCAGCCCCAGCATTTT. Translation gives CASTVTFSNQPQHF.